This TCR beta chain was sequenced during a study of cytomegalovirus exposure and HLA in healthy donors. Study-level information: As an earlier analysis found, roughly 180 million T cells yielded 90 million to 140 million unique TCR beta sequences.

Worth noting for this clone: The antigen remains unidentified.

The V gene lost 7 bases and the J gene lost 3 bases, with 16 bases spanning the gap. The length of the CDR3 is 15 residues. Germline loops: CDR1 MNHEY, CDR2 SVGAGI. Study results and limitations: Sequencing had likely introduced a cluster of highly shared sequence variants as an artifact.

PCR used 60 Vbeta primers and 13 Jbeta primers. Assay used: immunoSEQ multiplex PCR; TCRdb lists only in-frame clones, some missing. The sample holds approximately 150,000 clones, more than 65% seen once. The genes are TRBV6-5 and TRBJ2-1, with a tentative D call TRBD2 (5 bases). The TCR originated in a man younger than 40 in good health and CMV-seropositive. The sequencing sample was made of PBMCs. For the CDR3, the DNA is TGTGCCAGCAAAAGGCGGAGGAAAGACTACAATGAGCAGTTCTTC. Translated, it gives CASKRRRKDYNEQFF.